This T cell receptor beta chain stems from a study of PD-1 blockade in mismatch repair-deficient tumors (dated by TCRdb to about 2017). Study-wide context: Between late 2013 and September 2016, the trial enrolled about 93 consecutive patients with 11 to 12 mismatch repair-deficient cancer types, every one of whom had been previously treated and was progressing. Deep sequencing of TCR CDR3 regions was used to track tumor-associated T cell clones in peripheral blood of patients responding to PD-1 blockade. Results and caveats for the whole study, not just this receptor: Clones residing in the tumor, which were often undetectable in blood before treatment, expanded quickly after pembrolizumab and then contracted, generally before radiologic responses.

Worth noting for this clone: The specificity of this receptor is unknown. Base quality data are lacking; no much larger clone is found one base away.

Mismatch repair deficiency in every enrolled patient was established by polymerase chain reaction or immunohistochemistry. TCR sequencing was performed for a few patients who responded to pembrolizumab therapy. Pembrolizumab PD-1 blockade was prospectively tested in advanced mismatch repair-deficient cancers, regardless of tissue of origin, in the phase II trial. Peripheral blood T cell samples were gathered serially, both before PD-1 blockade started and at multiple time points afterward. Blood sampling times were expressed in weeks after the first pembrolizumab dose. Receptor amplification or capture employed the immunoSEQ multiplex PCR assay. TCRdb carries this immuneACCESS record with in-frame sequences only. Its versions omit some clonotypes, under half of them owing to an unresolved V gene in the studies checked, with the rest unexplained. The sample records 85,000 to 130,000 clones, 70% to 85% of which are singletons. Around 6.9% of the sample comes from the top ten.

The cysteine opens and the phenylalanine closes a CDR3 of 16 amino acids. Only the CDR3 DNA is retained, 48 bases long and in frame from the first base. V is cut back by 4 bases and J by 4 bases, with 10 bases in the junction unmatched. The germline V gene encodes CDR1 SEHNR and CDR2 FQNEAQ (reference sequence). The sequence was collected from an adult with mismatch repair-deficient cancer. This specimen consisted of peripheral blood, obtained approximately 35 weeks after starting pembrolizumab. The receptor chain draws on TRBV7-9 and TRBJ2-1, with 7 bases in between that match TRBD2. The nucleotides read TGTGCCAGCAGCTCCCTGGGGTTGCGGGAGTACAATGAGCAGTTCTTC. Its translation is CASSSLGLREYNEQFF.